Shown below are 9 T cell receptor beta chains from a single sample sequenced in a study of T cell responses to AZD1222 COVID-19 vaccine. The repertoire was sequenced with immunoSEQ multiplex PCR; TCRdb's copy has only in-frame clones and lacks some. The repertoire consists of around 130,000 clones, with about 90% occurring once and the leading ten covering 5% to 6.5%. Sequences were derived from peripheral blood, sampled on day 0 of AZD1222 vaccination. The receptors derive from an adult in good health.

The chain links TRBV29-1 to TRBJ1-3, with TRBD1 as a possible D gene (6 bases). Per the germline V gene, CDR1 is SQVTM and CDR2 is ANQGSEA. The V gene lost 4 bases and the J gene lost 4 bases, with 14 bases spanning the gap. The CDR3 has 14 amino acids. The CDR3: CSVVGGAYGNTIYF. The CDR3, as DNA: TGCAGCGTTGTCGGGGGCGCGTACGGAAACACCATATATTTT. The full variable domain, completed using reference TRBV29-1 and TRBJ1-3, is SAVISQKPSRDICQRGTSLTIQCQVDSQVTMMFWYRQQPGQSLTLIATANQGSEATYESGFVIDKFPISRPNLTFSTLTVSNMSPEDSSIYLCSVVGGAYGNTIYFGEGSWLTVV.

V gene TRBV9 combines with J gene TRBJ2-3; TRBD2 might be the D (6 bases). Germline CDR1 and CDR2: SGDLS and YYNGEE. This CDR3 has 16 residues. Trimming removed 0 bases from V and 0 bases from J, with 11 bases in between. The CDR3 here is CASSVASEISTDTQYF. CDR3 bases: TGTGCCAGCAGCGTAGCTAGCGAGATTAGCACAGATACGCAGTATTTT.

In this sample, this clone turned up once. The J gene is TRBJ1-1, the V gene TRBV29-1, with TRBD1 as a possible D gene (6 bases). The CDR3 is 14 residues long. Trimming left V 4 bases short and J 4 bases short, with 16 bases between. Germline values: CDR1 SQVTM, CDR2 ANQGSEA. The CDR3 DNA reads as TGCAGCGTTGCCCGGACGCTACAGGGCACTGAAGCTTTCTTT. Translated: CSVARTLQGTEAFF.

The CDR3 DNA reads as TGTGCCAGCAGTCGCCTCAGGGGGAGCGGCTACACCTTC. It encodes CASSRLRGSGYTF. The genes are TRBV6-5 and TRBJ1-2; 7 bases are a match to TRBD1. The V gene end was trimmed by 5 bases and the J gene end by 8 bases; junction bases not matched to a gene: 8. The germline CDR1 and CDR2 sequences are MNHEY and SVGAGI. The CDR3 spans 13 residues.

This clone appeared a single time. V usage is TRBV7-9 and J usage is TRBJ2-2; D tentatively fits TRBD1 or TRBD2 (5 bases each). The germline gives CDR1 SEHNR, CDR2 FQNEAQ (reference sequence). The CDR3 loop spans 14 amino acids. V lost 2 bases and J lost 5, with 9 bases in between. This CDR3 is CASSLRGRTGELFF. As DNA, the CDR3 is TGTGCCAGCAGCTTACGGGGACGGACCGGGGAGCTGTTTTTT.

The chain has TRBV7-9 and TRBJ2-7; 8 bases fit TRBD1. The CDR3 is 14 amino acids. Unmatched junction bases numbered 9, after V lost 6 bases and J lost 5 bases. The germline CDR1 and CDR2 sequences are SEHNR and FQNEAQ (reference sequence). CDR3 in DNA: TGTGCCAGCAGAAAAGGACAGGGCGTCGACGAGCAGTACTTC. Its protein is CASRKGQGVDEQYF.

The chain joins TRBV6-5 to TRBJ1-5; 8 bases line up with TRBD1. There are 16 residues in the CDR3. V shed 3 bases and J 4 bases; nucleotides not matched to a gene: 8. CDR1 is MNHEY and CDR2 is SVGAGI in the germline V gene. The CDR3 DNA follows: TGTGCCAGCAGTTATGGACAGGGAAAGGGGAATCAGCCCCAGCATTTT. As protein: CASSYGQGKGNQPQHF.

The rearrangement uses TRBV28 and TRBJ1-1; D call uncertain. Germline V gene lookup returns CDR1 MDHEN and CDR2 SYDVKM. The V end lost 0 bases, the J end lost 1 base, and 3 bases lay between the germline ends. CDR3 length: 13 amino acids. CDR3 coding DNA: TGTGCCAGCAGTTTATGGGCGAACACTGAAGCTTTCTTT. This encodes CASSLWANTEAFF. Full variable domain (outside the CDR3, taken from reference TRBV28 and TRBJ1-1): DVKVTQSSRYLVKRTGEKVFLECVQDMDHENMFWYRQDPGLGLRLIYFSYDVKMKEKGDIPEGYSVSREKKERFSLILESASTNQTSMYLCASSLWANTEAFFGQGTRLTVV.

The V call is TRBV3-1 (or the pseudogene TRBV3-2), the J call TRBJ1-2, with a tentative D call TRBD1 (5 bases). The CDR3 has 15 residues. Germline V lookup: CDR1 LGHDT, CDR2 YNNKEL (reference sequence). Trimming removed 4 bases at V and 1 base at J, with 13 bases between. This chain's CDR3 is CASSPTARSNYGYTF. The CDR3, as DNA: TGTGCCAGCAGCCCGACAGCCCGAAGTAACTATGGCTACACCTTC.